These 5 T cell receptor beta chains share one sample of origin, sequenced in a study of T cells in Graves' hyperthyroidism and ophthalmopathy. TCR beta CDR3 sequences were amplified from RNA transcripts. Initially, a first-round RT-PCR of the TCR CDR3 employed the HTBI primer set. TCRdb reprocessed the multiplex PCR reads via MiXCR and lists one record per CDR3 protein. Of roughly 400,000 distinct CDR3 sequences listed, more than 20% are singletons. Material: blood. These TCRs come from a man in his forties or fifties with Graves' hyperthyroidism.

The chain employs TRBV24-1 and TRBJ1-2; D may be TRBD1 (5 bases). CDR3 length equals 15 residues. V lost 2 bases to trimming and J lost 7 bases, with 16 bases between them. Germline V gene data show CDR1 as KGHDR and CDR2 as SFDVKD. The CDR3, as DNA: TGTGCCACCAGTGATTCTGCCAGGGATTTATCTGGCTACACCTTC. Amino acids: CATSDSARDLSGYTF.

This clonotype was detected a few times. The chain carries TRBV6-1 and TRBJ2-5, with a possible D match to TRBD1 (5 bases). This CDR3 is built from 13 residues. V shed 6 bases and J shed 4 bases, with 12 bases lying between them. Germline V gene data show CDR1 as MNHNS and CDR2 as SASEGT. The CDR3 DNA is TGTGCCAGCAGATACAGGCAGAGAGAGACCCAGTACTTC. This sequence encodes CASRYRQRETQYF.

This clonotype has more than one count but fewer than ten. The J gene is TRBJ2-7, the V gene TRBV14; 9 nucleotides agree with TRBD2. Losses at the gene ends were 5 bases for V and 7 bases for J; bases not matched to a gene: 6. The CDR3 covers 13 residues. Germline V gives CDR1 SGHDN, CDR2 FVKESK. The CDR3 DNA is TGTGCCAGCAGCAATAGCGGGAGTCGAGAGCAGTACTTC. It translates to CASSNSGSREQYF.

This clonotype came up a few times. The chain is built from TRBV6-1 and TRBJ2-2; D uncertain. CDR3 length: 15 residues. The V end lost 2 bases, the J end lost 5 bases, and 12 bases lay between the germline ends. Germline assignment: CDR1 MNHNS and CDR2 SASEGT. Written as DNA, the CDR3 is TGTGCCAGCAGTGAAAGCCGGCCAGATACCGGGGAGCTGTTTTTT. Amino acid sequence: CASSESRPDTGELFF.

The CDR3 DNA is TGCAGCGTTCGACGGGGACAGGGGAAAGAGACCCGATACTTC. Protein product: CSVRRGQGKETRYF. This sequence joins TRBV29-1 and TRBJ2-5, with 10 bases identical to TRBD1. J gave up 14 bases and V 5 bases, and 17 bases lay outside the gene matches. Germline V lookup: CDR1 SQVTM, CDR2 ANQGSEA. This CDR3 has 14 amino acids.